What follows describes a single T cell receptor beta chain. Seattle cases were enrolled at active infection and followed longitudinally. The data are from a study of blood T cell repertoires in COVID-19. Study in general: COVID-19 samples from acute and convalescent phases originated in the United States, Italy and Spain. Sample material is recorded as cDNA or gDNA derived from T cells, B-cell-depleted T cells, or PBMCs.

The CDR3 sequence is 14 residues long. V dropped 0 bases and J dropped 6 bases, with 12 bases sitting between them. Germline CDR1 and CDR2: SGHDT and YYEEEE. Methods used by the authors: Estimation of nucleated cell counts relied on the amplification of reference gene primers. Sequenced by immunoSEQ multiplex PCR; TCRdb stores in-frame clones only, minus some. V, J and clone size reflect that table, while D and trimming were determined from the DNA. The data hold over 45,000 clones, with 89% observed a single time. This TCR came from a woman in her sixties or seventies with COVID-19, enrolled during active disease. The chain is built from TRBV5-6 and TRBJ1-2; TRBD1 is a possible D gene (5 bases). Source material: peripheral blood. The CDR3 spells CASSLGQGLNGYTF. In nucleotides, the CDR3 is TGTGCCAGCAGCTTGGGCCAGGGCTTGAATGGCTACACCTTC. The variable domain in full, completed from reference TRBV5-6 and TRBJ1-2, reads DAGVTQSPTHLIKTRGQQVTLRCSPKSGHDTVSWYQQALGQGPQFIFQYYEEEERQRGNFPDRFSGHQFPNYSSELNVNALLLGDSALYLCASSLGQGLNGYTFGSGTRLTVV.